This T cell receptor beta chain was documented in a study of Ad26.COV2.S vaccination and SARS-CoV-2 variants. Sequencing used immunoSEQ multiplex PCR; TCRdb keeps in-frame clones, though not all of them. The sample records just over 350,000 clones, under 95% being singletons. The source was peripheral blood, collected after recovery from COVID-19. The clonotype originates from a human donor who had recovered from COVID-19.

The CDR3: CATSSIGSTNEKLFF. The CDR3 DNA sequence: TGTGCCACCAGCAGCATAGGTTCCACTAATGAAAAACTGTTTTTT. This chain connects TRBV15 to TRBJ1-4; no clear D. Germline V gene lookup returns CDR1 LNHNV and CDR2 YYDKDF (reference sequence). The V end lost 3 bases, the J end lost 2 bases, and 10 bases lay between the germline ends. This CDR3 contains 15 residues.